This is a list of T cell receptor beta chains from one sample in a study of siplizumab effects on memory and regulatory T cells. The repertoire was sequenced with immunoSEQ multiplex PCR; TCRdb's copy has only in-frame clones and lacks some. The sample comprises roughly 92,000 clones, roughly 94% of which are singletons, and 1.3% rests with the top ten. The sample was non-Treg CD4+ T cells sorted from blood. The source is a human donor in good health. The CDR3 runs from the conserved cysteine through the conserved F or W. The D gene is left open where the match is weak. Rows give clone size only sometimes, using once, few, many, or a class for an expanded clone.

size	D	V	J	CDR3	DNA
-	-	TRBV28	TRBJ1-3	CASRRGGTGNTIYF	TGTGCCAGCAGAAGGGGGGGTACTGGAAACACCATATATTTT
-	-	TRBV5-5	TRBJ2-4	CATQQVPKNIQYF	TGTGCCACTCAACAGGTACCCAAAAACATTCAGTACTTC
-	TRBD1	TRBV7-6	TRBJ1-2	CASSTRTGGIDGYTF	TGTGCCAGCAGCACTCGGACAGGGGGCATCGACGGCTACACCTTC
-	-	TRBV2	TRBJ2-7	CASRRGDIVSEQYF	TGTGCCAGCAGAAGGGGGGACATCGTTTCCGAGCAGTACTTC
-	TRBD1	TRBV2	TRBJ2-1	CASAIDRALNNEQFF	TGTGCCAGCGCCATAGACAGGGCTCTAAACAATGAGCAGTTCTTC
-	-	TRBV6-4	TRBJ2-3	CASKRTLADTQYF	TGTGCCAGCAAAAGAACCCTGGCAGATACGCAGTATTTT
-	-	TRBV5-5	TRBJ1-1	CASSLLYNRNTEAFF	TGTGCCAGCAGCTTGCTATACAACAGGAACACTGAAGCTTTCTTT
-	TRBD1	TRBV10-1	TRBJ2-3	CASSDSGGDTQYF	TGCGCCAGCAGTGACTCAGGGGGAGATACGCAGTATTTT
-	-	TRBV11-3	TRBJ2-7	CASSLEQSYEQYF	TGTGCCAGCAGCTTAGAACAGTCCTACGAGCAGTACTTC
-	-	TRBV5-6	TRBJ2-2	CASSLSRSLNTGELFF	TGTGCCAGCAGCTTATCAAGGTCCCTGAACACCGGGGAGCTGTTTTTT
-	TRBD2	TRBV10-3	TRBJ2-5	CAISEPGGETQYF	TGTGCCATCAGTGAGCCGGGGGGAGAGACCCAGTACTTC
-	TRBD1	TRBV29-1	TRBJ1-5	CSVGTGTGTNQPQHF	TGCAGCGTGGGTACCGGGACAGGAACCAATCAGCCCCAGCATTTT
-	-	TRBV4-1	TRBJ2-7	CASSQFGHYEQYF	TGCGCCAGCAGCCAGTTTGGCCACTACGAGCAGTACTTC
-	TRBD1	TRBV19	TRBJ2-7	CASSRQGASYEQYF	TGTGCCAGTAGTCGGCAGGGGGCCTCCTACGAGCAGTACTTC
-	-	TRBV19	TRBJ1-1	CASSMRGTEAFF	TGTGCCAGTAGCATGAGGGGCACTGAAGCTTTCTTT
-	TRBD2	TRBV28	TRBJ2-3	CASRIGGRARTDTQYF	TGTGCCAGCAGGATTGGCGGGAGGGCCAGGACAGATACGCAGTATTTT
-	-	TRBV5-1	TRBJ2-5	CASSLALSYGKEETQYF	TGCGCCAGCAGCTTGGCCTTAAGTTACGGGAAGGAAGAGACCCAGTACTTC
-	-	TRBV29-1	TRBJ1-1	CSVPPWGRDTEAFF	TGCAGCGTCCCGCCGTGGGGGAGAGACACTGAAGCTTTCTTT
-	TRBD2	TRBV7-9	TRBJ2-1	CASSSSGRVHNEQFF	TGTGCCAGCAGCTCCAGCGGGAGGGTTCACAATGAGCAGTTCTTC
-	TRBD2	TRBV5-8	TRBJ2-7	CASSFLAGGLYEQYF	TGTGCCAGCAGCTTTTTAGCGGGAGGGCTTTACGAGCAGTACTTC
-	TRBD2	TRBV7-3	TRBJ2-7	CASSFDGLAESYF	TGTGCCAGCAGCTTCGACGGACTAGCGGAGTCGTACTTC
-	TRBD2	TRBV28	TRBJ2-1	CASRRLAGGSNEQFF	TGTGCCAGCAGGAGACTAGCGGGAGGGTCTAATGAGCAGTTCTTC
-	-	TRBV6-1	TRBJ2-7	CASRGWPLTYEQYF	TGTGCCAGCAGGGGGTGGCCCCTCACCTACGAGCAGTACTTC
-	-	TRBV7-9	TRBJ2-2	CASSRRQGGPGELFF	TGTGCCAGCAGCCGACGACAGGGAGGGCCCGGGGAGCTGTTTTTT
-	-	TRBV9	TRBJ2-5	CASSVGFLDHPRGTQYF	TGTGCCAGCAGCGTAGGGTTTTTGGACCACCCGAGGGGGACCCAGTACTTC
-	TRBD2	TRBV10-3	TRBJ2-5	CAISESEFSGETQYF	TGTGCCATCAGTGAGTCCGAATTTAGCGGGGAGACCCAGTACTTC
-	TRBD2	TRBV18	TRBJ2-7	CASSRTSGRIYEQYF	TGTGCCAGCTCACGAACTAGCGGGAGGATCTACGAGCAGTACTTC
-	TRBD1	TRBV5-4	TRBJ2-7	CASSWYRDRGYEQYF	TGTGCCAGCAGCTGGTACCGGGACAGGGGGTACGAGCAGTACTTC
-	-	TRBV9	TRBJ1-2	CASRRGTYGYTF	TGTGCCAGCAGAAGAGGTACCTATGGCTACACCTTC
-	-	TRBV29-1	TRBJ2-1	CSVEKGIDEQFF	TGCAGCGTTGAAAAGGGAATCGATGAGCAGTTCTTC
once	TRBD1	TRBV11-2	TRBJ1-2	CASSLQGANGYTF	TGTGCCAGCAGCTTACAGGGGGCTAATGGCTACACCTTC
-	-	TRBV9	TRBJ1-2	CASSVSGKANYGYTF	TGTGCCAGCAGCGTATCTGGGAAAGCTAACTATGGCTACACCTTC
-	TRBD2	TRBV5-1	TRBJ2-5	CASSLVASGGQETQYF	TGCGCCAGCAGCTTAGTCGCTAGCGGGGGACAAGAGACCCAGTACTTC